Below, 5 T cell receptor beta chains from the same sample are listed, as sequenced in a study of OX40 agonist ivuxolimab in advanced cancers. Assay used: immunoSEQ multiplex PCR; TCRdb lists only in-frame clones, some missing. Of roughly 60,000 clones in the sample, 87% were seen once. The source material was CD4+ or CD8+ T cells sorted from blood, sampled in a trial of the OX40 agonist ivuxolimab. The receptors come from an adult with an advanced solid tumor such as melanoma, head and neck, liver or kidney cancer.

In nucleotides, the CDR3 is TGTGCCAGCAGCCCCCATGGGGCCTCTGGGGCCAACGTCCTGACTTTC. This encodes CASSPHGASGANVLTF. This chain uses TRBV7-8 with TRBJ2-6; possibly TRBD1 for D (5 bases). Per germline, CDR1 SGHVS and CDR2 FQNEAQ. The CDR3 is 16 residues long. Trimming pared 5 bases from V and 0 bases from J, leaving 11 bases between.

The chain joins TRBV6-1 to TRBJ1-2, with D uncertain. This CDR3 region has 14 residues. Trimming took off 2 bases at V and 2 bases at J, with 9 bases between the two ends. Germline CDR1 MNHNS, CDR2 SASEGT. CDR3 region: CASSERAGNYGYTF. The CDR3 DNA reads as TGTGCCAGCAGTGAACGGGCCGGAAACTATGGCTACACCTTC.

This clone was counted between two and nine times. CDR3 region: CASSAGPLEGSSYEQYF. CDR3 nucleotides: TGCGCCAGCAGCGCGGGCCCTTTGGAGGGAAGCTCCTACGAGCAGTACTTC. The chain links TRBV5-1 to TRBJ2-7; a weak D match, TRBD2 (6 bases). The CDR3 is 17 residues long. The V gene's germline CDR1 is SGHRS and CDR2 YFSETQ. V lost 4 bases, J lost 0 bases, and 20 bases lay in between.

J is TRBJ1-4 and V is TRBV2; D is perhaps TRBD1 (5 bases). The length of the CDR3 is 14 residues. V lost 4 bases to trimming and J lost 6 bases, with 12 bases between them. Looked up from germline, CDR1 is SNHLY and CDR2 is FYNNEI. The CDR3 loop reads CASSGYQGYEKLFF. The CDR3 DNA sequence: TGTGCCAGCAGTGGGTACCAGGGTTATGAAAAACTGTTTTTT.

The chain employs TRBV10-2 and TRBJ1-5; no clear D. From germline, CDR1 is WSHSY and CDR2 SAAADI. V was shortened by 5 bases and J by 6 bases, with 11 bases between the two germline ends. CDR3 length: 13 residues. The CDR3 loop reads CASSSDIIQPQHF. CDR3 DNA: TGCGCCAGCAGTTCGGATATTATTCAGCCCCAGCATTTT.